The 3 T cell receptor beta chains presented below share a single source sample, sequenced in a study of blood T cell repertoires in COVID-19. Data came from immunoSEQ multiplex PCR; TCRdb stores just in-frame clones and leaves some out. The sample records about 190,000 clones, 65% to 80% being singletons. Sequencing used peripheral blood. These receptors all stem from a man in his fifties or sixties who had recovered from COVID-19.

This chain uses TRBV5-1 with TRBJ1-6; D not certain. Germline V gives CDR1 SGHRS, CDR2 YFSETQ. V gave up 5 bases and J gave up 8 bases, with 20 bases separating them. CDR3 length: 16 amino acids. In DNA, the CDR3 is TGCGCCAGCAGGGGGAGAGGCGGGTCGATTGATTCACCCCTCCACTTT. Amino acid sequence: CASRGRGGSIDSPLHF.

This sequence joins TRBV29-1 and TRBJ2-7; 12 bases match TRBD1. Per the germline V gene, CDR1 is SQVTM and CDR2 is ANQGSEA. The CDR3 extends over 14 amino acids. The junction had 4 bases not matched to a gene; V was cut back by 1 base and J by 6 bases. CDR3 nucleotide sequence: TGCAGCGTTGAAGTGGGACAGGGGGCGTCCGAGCAGTACTTC. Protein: CSVEVGQGASEQYF.

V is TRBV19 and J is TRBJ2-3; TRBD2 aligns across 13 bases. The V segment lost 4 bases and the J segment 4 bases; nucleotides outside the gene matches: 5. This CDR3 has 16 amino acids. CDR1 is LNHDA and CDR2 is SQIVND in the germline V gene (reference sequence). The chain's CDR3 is CASSTRTSGGSDTQYF. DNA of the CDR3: TGTGCCAGTAGTACTCGGACTAGCGGGGGCTCAGATACGCAGTATTTT.